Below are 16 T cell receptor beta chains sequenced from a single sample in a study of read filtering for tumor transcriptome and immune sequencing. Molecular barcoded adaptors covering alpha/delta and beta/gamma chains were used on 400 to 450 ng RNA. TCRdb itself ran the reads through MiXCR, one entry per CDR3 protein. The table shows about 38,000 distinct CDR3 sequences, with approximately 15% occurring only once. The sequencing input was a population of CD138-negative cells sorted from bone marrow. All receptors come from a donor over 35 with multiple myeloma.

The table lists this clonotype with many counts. This CDR3 is CASKKGDQPQHF. CDR3 DNA sequence: TGTGCCAGCAAAAAGGGGGATCAGCCCCAGCATTTT. V gene TRBV6-5 combines with J gene TRBJ1-5; tentatively, D is TRBD1 (6 bases). Germline V gene lookup returns CDR1 MNHEY and CDR2 SVGAGI. V was shortened by 7 bases and J by 5 bases, with 9 bases between the two germline ends. This CDR3 region has 12 residues.

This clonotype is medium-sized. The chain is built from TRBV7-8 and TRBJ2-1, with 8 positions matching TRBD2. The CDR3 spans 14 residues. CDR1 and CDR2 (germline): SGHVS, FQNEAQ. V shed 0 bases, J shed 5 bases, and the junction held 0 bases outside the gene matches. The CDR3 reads CASSLASGDNEQFF. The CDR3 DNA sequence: TGTGCCAGCAGCTTAGCTAGCGGGGACAATGAGCAGTTCTTC.

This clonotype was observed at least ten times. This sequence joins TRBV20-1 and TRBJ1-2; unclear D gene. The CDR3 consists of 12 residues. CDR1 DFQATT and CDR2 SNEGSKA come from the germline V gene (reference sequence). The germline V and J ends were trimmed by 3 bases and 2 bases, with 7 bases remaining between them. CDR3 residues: CSARRENYGYTF. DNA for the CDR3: TGCAGTGCTAGGAGGGAGAACTATGGCTACACCTTC.

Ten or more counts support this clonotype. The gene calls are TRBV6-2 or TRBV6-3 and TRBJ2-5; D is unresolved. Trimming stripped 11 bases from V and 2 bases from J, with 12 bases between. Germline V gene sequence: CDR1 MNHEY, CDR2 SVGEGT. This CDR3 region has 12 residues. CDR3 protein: CASGWLQETQYF. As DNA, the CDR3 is TGTGCCTCCGGATGGTTGCAAGAGACCCAGTACTTC.

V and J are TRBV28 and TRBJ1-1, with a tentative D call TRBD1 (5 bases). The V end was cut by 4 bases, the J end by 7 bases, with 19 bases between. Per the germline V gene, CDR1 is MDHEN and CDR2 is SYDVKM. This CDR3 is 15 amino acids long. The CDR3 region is CASSSLGGGGYEAFF. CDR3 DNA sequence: TGTGCCAGCAGTTCACTGGGGGGGGGGGGATATGAAGCTTTCTTT. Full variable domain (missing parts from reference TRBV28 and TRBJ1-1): DVKVTQSSRYLVKRTGEKVFLECVQDMDHENMFWYRQDPGLGLRLIYFSYDVKMKEKGDIPEGYSVSREKKERFSLILESASTNQTSMYLCASSSLGGGGYEAFFGQGTRLTVV.

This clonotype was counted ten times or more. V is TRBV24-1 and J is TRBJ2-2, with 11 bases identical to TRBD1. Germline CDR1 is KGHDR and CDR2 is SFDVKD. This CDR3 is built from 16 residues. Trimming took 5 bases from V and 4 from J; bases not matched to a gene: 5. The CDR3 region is CATSVPGTGGTGELFF. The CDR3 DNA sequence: TGTGCCACCAGTGTCCCCGGGACAGGGGGCACCGGGGAGCTGTTTTTT.

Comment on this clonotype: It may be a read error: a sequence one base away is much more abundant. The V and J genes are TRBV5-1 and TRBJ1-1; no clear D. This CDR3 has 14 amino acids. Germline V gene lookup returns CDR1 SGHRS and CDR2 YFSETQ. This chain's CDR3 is CASSLDGPYTVAFF. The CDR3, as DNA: TGCGCCAGCAGCTTAGACGGGCCTTACACTGTAGCTTTCTTT.

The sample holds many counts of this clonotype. CDR3 nucleotide sequence: TGCGCCAGCAGTGCTACGACTAGCGGGGGGGACGACTCTGGGGCCAACGTCCTGACTTTC. Its translation: CASSATTSGGDDSGANVLTF. V gene TRBV10-2 combines with J gene TRBJ2-6; 14 positions agree with TRBD2. Trimming took 4 bases from V and 0 from J; bases not matched to a gene: 8. This CDR3 comprises 20 residues. CDR1 WSHSY and CDR2 SAAADI come from the germline V gene.

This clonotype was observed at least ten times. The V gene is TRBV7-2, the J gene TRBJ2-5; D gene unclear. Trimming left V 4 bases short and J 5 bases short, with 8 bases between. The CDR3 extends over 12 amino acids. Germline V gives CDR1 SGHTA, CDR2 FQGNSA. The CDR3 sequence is CASSWTGETQYF. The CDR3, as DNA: TGTGCCAGCAGCTGGACCGGGGAGACCCAGTACTTC.

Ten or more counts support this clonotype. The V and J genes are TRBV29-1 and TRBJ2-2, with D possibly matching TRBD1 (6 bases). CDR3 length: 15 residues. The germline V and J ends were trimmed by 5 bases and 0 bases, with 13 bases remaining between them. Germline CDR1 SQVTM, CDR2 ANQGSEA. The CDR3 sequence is CSVPKTGPNTGELFF. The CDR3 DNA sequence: TGCAGCGTTCCCAAGACAGGTCCGAACACCGGGGAGCTGTTTTTT.

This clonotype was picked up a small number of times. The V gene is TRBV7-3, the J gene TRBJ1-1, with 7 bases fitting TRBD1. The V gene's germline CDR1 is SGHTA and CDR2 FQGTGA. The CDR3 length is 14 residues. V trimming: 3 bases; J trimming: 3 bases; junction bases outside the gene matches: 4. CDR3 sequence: CASSLTGLDTEAFF. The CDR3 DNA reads TGTGCCAGCAGCTTGACAGGGTTGGACACTGAAGCTTTCTTT.

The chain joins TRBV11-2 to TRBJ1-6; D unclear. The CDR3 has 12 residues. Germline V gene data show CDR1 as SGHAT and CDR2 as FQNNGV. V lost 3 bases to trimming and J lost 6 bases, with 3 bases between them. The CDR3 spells CASSLGNSPLHF. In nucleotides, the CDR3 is TGTGCCAGCAGCTTGGGTAATTCACCCCTCCACTTT.

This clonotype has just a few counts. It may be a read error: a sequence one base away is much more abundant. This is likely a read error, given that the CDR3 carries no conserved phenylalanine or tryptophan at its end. The CDR3 region is CASSNPDRGPSYEQYL. In nucleotides, the CDR3 is TGTGCCAGTAGTAATCCGGACAGGGGGCCCTCCTACGAGCAGTACCTC. V and J are TRBV19 and TRBJ2-7, with 11 bases identical to TRBD1. Germline CDR1 is LNHDA and CDR2 is SQIVND (reference sequence). Trimming cost V 4 bases and J 0 bases; bases outside gene matches: 5. CDR3 length equals 16 residues.

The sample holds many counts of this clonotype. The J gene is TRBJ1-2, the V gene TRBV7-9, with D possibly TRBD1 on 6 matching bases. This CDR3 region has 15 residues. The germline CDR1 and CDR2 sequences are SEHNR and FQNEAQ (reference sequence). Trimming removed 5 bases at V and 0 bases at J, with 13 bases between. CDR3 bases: TGTGCCAGCAGCACACAGGACAGTACTAACTATGGCTACACCTTC. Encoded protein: CASSTQDSTNYGYTF. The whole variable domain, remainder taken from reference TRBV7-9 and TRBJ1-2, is DTGVSQNPRHKITKRGQNVTFRCDPISEHNRLYWYRQTLGQGPEFLTYFQNEAQLEKSRLLSDRFSAERPKGSFSTLEIQRTEQGDSAMYLCASSTQDSTNYGYTFGSGTRLTVV.

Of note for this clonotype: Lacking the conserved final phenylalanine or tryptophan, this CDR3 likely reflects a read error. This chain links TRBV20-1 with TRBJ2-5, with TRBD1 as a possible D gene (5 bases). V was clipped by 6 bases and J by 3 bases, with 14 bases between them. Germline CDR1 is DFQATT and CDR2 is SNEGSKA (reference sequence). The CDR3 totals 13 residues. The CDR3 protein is CSALGHFEETQYL. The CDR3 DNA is TGCAGTGCGCTGGGGCATTTCGAAGAGACCCAGTACCTC.

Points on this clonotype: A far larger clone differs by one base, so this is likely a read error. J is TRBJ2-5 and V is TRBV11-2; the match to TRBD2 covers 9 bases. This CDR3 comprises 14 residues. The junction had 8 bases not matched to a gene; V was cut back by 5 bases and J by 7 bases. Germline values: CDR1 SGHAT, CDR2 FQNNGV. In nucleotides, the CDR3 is TGTGCCAGCAGCAAGCGACTAGCGGAAGGGACCCAGTACTTC. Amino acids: CASSKRLAEGTQYF.